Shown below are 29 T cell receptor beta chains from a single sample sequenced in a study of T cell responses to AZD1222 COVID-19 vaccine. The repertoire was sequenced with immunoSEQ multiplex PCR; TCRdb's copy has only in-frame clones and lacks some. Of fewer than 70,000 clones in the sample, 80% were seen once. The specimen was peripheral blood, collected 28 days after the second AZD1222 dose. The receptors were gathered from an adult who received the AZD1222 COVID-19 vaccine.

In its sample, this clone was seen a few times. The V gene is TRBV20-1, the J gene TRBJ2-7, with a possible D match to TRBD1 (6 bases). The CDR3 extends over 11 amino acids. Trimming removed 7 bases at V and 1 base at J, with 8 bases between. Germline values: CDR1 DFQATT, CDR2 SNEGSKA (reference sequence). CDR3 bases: TGCAGTGGAGGGGGATCCTACGAGCAGTACTTC. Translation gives CSGGGSYEQYF.

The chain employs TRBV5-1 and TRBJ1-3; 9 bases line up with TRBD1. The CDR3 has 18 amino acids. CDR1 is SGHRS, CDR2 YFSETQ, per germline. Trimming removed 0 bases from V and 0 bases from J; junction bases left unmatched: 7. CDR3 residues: CASSLEKTGGYSGNTIYF. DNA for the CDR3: TGCGCCAGCAGCTTGGAAAAGACAGGGGGATACTCTGGAAACACCATATATTTT.

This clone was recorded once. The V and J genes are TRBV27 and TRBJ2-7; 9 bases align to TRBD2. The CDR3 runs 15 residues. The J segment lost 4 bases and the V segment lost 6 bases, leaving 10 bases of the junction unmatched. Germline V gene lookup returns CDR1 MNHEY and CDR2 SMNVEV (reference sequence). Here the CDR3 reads CASRGTGTSPYEQYF. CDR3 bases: TGTGCCAGCAGGGGGACGGGGACTAGCCCTTACGAGCAGTACTTC.

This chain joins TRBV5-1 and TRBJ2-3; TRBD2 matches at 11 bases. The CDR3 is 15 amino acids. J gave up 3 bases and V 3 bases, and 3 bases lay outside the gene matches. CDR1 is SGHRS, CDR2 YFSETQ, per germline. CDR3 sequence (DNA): TGCGCCAGCAGCTCTAGCGGGGGGAGGACAGATACGCAGTATTTT. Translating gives CASSSSGGRTDTQYF.

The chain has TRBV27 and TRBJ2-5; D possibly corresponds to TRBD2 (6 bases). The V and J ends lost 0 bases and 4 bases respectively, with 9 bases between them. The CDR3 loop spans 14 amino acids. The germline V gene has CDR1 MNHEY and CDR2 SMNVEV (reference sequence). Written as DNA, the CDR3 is TGTGCCAGCAGTTTATCCCGGGACTTAGAGACCCAGTACTTC. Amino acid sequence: CASSLSRDLETQYF.

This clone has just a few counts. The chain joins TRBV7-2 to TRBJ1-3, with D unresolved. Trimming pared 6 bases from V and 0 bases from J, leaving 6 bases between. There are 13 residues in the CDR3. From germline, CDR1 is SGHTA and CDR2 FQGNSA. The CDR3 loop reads CASRGNSGNTIYF. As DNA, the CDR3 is TGTGCCAGCAGGGGGAACTCTGGAAACACCATATATTTT.

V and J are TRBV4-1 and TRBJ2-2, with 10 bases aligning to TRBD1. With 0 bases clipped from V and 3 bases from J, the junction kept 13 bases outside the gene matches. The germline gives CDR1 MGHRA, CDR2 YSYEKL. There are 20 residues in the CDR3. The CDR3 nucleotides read TGCGCCAGCAGCCAAGAAAGAGATAGGGTTGGGACAGGGGACACCGGGGAGCTGTTTTTT. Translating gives CASSQERDRVGTGDTGELFF.

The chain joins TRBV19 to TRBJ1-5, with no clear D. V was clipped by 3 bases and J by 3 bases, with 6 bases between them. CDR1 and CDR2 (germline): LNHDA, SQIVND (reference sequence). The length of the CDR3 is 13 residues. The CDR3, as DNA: TGTGCCAGTAGTATCATGATCAATCAGCCCCAGCATTTT. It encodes CASSIMINQPQHF.

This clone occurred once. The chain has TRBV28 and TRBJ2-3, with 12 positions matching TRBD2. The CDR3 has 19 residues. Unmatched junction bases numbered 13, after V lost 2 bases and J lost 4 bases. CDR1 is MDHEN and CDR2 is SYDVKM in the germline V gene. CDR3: CASSLNPWASGGVPDTQYF. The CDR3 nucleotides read TGTGCCAGCAGTTTAAATCCTTGGGCTAGCGGGGGGGTGCCAGATACGCAGTATTTT.

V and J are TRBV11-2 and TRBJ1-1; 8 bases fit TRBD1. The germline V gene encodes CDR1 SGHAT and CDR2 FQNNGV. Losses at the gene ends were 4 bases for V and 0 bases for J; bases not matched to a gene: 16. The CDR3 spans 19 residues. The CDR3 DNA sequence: TGTGCCAGCAGCTCCTTATGGGGGAATCAGGGACAGGTGAACACTGAAGCTTTCTTT. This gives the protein CASSSLWGNQGQVNTEAFF.

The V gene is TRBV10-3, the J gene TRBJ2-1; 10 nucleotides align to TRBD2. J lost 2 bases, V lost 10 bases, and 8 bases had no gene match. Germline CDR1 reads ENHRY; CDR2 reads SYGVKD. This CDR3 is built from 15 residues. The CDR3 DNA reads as TGTGCCACCTACAAAAGCGGGGGGGCCTACAATGAGCAGTTCTTC. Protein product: CATYKSGGAYNEQFF.

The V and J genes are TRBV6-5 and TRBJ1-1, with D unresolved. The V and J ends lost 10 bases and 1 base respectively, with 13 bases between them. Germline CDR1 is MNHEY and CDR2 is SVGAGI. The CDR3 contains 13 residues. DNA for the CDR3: TGTGCCATTTCCCCAGACGAGAACACTGAAGCTTTCTTT. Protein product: CAISPDENTEAFF.

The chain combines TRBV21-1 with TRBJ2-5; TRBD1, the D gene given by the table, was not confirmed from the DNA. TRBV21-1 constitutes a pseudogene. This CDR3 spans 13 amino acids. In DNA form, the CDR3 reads TGTGCCAGCAGCAACGACAGGGAGGAGACCCAGTACTTC. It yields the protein CASSNDREETQYF.

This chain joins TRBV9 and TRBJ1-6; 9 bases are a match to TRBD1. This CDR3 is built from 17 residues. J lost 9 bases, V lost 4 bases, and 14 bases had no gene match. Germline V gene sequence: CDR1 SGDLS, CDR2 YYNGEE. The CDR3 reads CASSLPLPGQGVSPLHF. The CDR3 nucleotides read TGTGCCAGCAGCCTCCCCCTCCCGGGACAGGGCGTTTCACCCCTCCACTTT. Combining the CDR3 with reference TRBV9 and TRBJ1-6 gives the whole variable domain DSGVTQTPKHLITATGQRVTLRCSPRSGDLSVYWYQQSLDQGLQFLIQYYNGEERAKGNILERFSAQQFPDLHSELNLSSLELGDSALYFCASSLPLPGQGVSPLHFGNGTRLTVT.

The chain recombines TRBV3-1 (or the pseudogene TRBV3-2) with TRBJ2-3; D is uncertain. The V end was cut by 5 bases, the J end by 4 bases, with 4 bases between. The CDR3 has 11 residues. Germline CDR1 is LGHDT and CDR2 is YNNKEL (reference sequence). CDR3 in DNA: TGTGCCAGCAGCGGCCCAGATACGCAGTATTTT. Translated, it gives CASSGPDTQYF.

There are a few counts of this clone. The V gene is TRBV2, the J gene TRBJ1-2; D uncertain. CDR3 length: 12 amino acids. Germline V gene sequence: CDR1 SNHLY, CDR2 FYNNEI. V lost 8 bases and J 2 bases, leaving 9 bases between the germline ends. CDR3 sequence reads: CASGGNNYGYTF. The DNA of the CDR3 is TGTGCCAGCGGTGGGAACAACTATGGCTACACCTTC.

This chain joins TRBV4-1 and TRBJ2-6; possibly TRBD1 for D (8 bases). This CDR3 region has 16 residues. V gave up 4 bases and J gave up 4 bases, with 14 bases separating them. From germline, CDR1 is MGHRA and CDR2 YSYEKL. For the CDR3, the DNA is TGCGCCAGCAGCCTCACAGGGGGGGCCGGGGCCAACGTCCTGACTTTC. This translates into CASSLTGGAGANVLTF.

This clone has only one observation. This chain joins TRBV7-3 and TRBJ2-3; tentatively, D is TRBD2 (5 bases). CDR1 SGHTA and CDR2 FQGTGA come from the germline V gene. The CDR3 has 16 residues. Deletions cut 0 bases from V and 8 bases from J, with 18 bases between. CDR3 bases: TGTGCCAGCAGCTTAACTGAGGTTGTCGAGGGTGGTACGCAGTATTTT. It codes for CASSLTEVVEGGTQYF.

CDR3 protein: CASSIEGWGGGANVLTF. CDR3 in DNA: TGTGCCAGTAGTATAGAGGGATGGGGCGGCGGGGCCAACGTCCTGACTTTC. The chain uses TRBV19 and TRBJ2-6; D might be TRBD1 (5 bases). With 0 bases removed from V and 4 bases from J, the gap between germline ends came to 13 bases. There are 17 residues in the CDR3. Germline lookup yields CDR1 LNHDA and CDR2 SQIVND (reference sequence).

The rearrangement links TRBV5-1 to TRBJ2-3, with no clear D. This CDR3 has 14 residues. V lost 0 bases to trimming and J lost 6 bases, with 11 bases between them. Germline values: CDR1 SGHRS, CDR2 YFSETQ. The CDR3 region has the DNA TGCGCCAGCAGCTTGGGCCGCCCAGAGGATACGCAGTATTTT. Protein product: CASSLGRPEDTQYF.

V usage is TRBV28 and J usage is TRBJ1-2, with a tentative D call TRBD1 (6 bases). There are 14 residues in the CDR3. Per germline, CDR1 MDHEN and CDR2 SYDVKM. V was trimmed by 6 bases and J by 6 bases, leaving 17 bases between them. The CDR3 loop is CASSPGQSYNGYTF. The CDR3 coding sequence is TGTGCCAGCAGCCCTGGACAGAGCTATAATGGCTACACCTTC.

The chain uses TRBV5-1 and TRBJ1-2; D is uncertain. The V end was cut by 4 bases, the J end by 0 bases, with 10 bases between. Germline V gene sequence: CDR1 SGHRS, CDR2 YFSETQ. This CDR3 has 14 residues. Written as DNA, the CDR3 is TGCGCCAGCAGCGTTGGACTGTCTAACTATGGCTACACCTTC. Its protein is CASSVGLSNYGYTF. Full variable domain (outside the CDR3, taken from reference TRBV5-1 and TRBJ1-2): KAGVTQTPRYLIKTRGQQVTLSCSPISGHRSVSWYQQTPGQGLQFLFEYFSETQRNKGNFPGRFSGRQFSNSRSEMNVSTLELGDSALYLCASSVGLSNYGYTFGSGTRLTVV.

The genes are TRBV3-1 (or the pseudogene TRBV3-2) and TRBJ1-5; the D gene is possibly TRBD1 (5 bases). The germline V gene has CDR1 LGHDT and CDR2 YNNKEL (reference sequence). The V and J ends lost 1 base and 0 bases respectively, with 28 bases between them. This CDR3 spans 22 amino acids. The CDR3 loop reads CASSQGRGVTVPRNYSNQPQHF. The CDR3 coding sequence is TGTGCCAGCAGCCAAGGGAGGGGTGTTACTGTGCCCCGCAATTATAGCAATCAGCCCCAGCATTTT.

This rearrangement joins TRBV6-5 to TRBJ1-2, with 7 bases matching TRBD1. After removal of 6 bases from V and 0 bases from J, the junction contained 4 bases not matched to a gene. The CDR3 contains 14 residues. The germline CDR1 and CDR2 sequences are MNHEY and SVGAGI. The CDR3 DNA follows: TGTGCCAGCAGGGGGACAGTAGCTAACTATGGCTACACCTTC. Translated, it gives CASRGTVANYGYTF.

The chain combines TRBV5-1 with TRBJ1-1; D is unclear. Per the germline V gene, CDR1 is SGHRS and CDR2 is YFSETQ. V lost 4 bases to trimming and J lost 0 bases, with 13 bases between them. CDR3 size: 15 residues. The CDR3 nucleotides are TGCGCCAGCAGCCTCGCGGCAGGCATGAACACTGAAGCTTTCTTT. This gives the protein CASSLAAGMNTEAFF.

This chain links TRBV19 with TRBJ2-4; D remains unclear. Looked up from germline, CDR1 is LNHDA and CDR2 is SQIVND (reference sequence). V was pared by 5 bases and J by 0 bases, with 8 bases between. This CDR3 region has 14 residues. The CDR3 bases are TGTGCCAGTAGTTCCGGGCTAGCCAAAAACATTCAGTACTTC. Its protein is CASSSGLAKNIQYF. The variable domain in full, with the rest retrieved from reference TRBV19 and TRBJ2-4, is DGGITQSPKYLFRKEGQNVTLSCEQNLNHDAMYWYRQDPGQGLRLIYYSQIVNDFQKGDIAEGYSVSREKKESFPLTVTSAQKNPTAFYLCASSSGLAKNIQYFGAGTRLSVL.

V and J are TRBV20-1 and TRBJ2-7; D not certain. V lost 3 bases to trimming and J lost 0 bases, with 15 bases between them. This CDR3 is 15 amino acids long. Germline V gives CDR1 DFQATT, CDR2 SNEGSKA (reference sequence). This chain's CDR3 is CSASKAAVSSYEQYF. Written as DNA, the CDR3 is TGCAGTGCTAGTAAGGCGGCAGTAAGCTCCTACGAGCAGTACTTC.

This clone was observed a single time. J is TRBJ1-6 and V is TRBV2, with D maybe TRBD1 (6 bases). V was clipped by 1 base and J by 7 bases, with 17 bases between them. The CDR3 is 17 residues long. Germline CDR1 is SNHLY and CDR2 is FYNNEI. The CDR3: CASSEVTGRDLNSPLHF. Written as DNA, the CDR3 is TGTGCCAGCAGTGAAGTGACAGGACGTGACCTGAATTCACCCCTCCACTTT.

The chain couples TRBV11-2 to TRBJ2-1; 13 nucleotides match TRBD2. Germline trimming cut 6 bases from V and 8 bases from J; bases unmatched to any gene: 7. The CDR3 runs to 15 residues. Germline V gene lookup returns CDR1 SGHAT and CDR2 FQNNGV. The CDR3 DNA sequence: TGTGCCAGCAGACCCGGGACTAGCGGGGTACATGAGCAGTTCTTC. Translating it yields CASRPGTSGVHEQFF.